Shown below are 9 T cell receptor beta chains from a single sample sequenced in a study of human T cells and chemical hapten exposure. TCRdb re-called the RACE reads with MiXCR, one entry per CDR3 protein. The profile shows approximately 100,000 distinct CDR3 sequences, less than 15% of them singletons. Time point reported: pre-sensitization, week 0. Treatment noted: therapeutic diphenylcyclopropenone sensitization with weekly scalp DPC. This sample comprised whole blood, obtained in connection with sensitization to the hapten diphenylcyclopropenone (DPC). The source of these receptors is a woman in her 50s with alopecia areata. Some clones in this sample may be carry-over from other donors' samples.

This chain connects TRBV12-3 or TRBV12-4 to TRBJ2-5; D is undetermined. CDR3 length: 13 residues. V was shortened by 4 bases and J by 3 bases, with 9 bases between the two germline ends. The CDR3 sequence is CASSSSGEETQYF. The CDR3 DNA reads as TGTGCCAGCAGTTCCTCCGGAGAAGAGACCCAGTACTTC.

This clonotype turned up a few times. The CDR3 DNA is TGTGCCAGCAGCCAAAGAACCGCGGGGCGCCTCAGCGTCCTGACTTTC. This translates into CASSQRTAGRLSVLTF. The chain uses TRBV7-2 and TRBJ2-6, with D tentatively TRBD2 (6 bases). Germline CDR1 and CDR2: SGHTA and FQGNSA. The length of the CDR3 is 16 residues. V was clipped by 5 bases and J by 12 bases, with 23 bases between them.

This clonotype showed up just a few times. The chain combines TRBV10-2 with TRBJ2-2; D ambiguous. Trimming took off 3 bases at V and 0 bases at J, with 8 bases between the two ends. The CDR3 runs to 15 residues. CDR1 is WSHSY, CDR2 SAAADI, per germline. Here the CDR3 reads CASSDTRANTGELFF. The CDR3 DNA reads as TGCGCCAGCAGTGACACGCGAGCGAACACCGGGGAGCTGTTTTTT.

This clonotype was detected once. The chain is built from TRBV19 and TRBJ2-3, with D hard to call. The germline V gene encodes CDR1 LNHDA and CDR2 SQIVND (reference sequence). Trimming left V 3 bases short and J 1 base short, with 8 bases between. CDR3 size: 14 residues. Here the CDR3 DNA reads TGTGCCAGTAGTATTCGTCGGGGCACAGATACGCAGTATTTT. Translation gives CASSIRRGTDTQYF.

In this sample, this clonotype turned up many times. The chain is built from TRBV19 and TRBJ1-3, with 7 bases matching TRBD1. The V gene end was trimmed by 7 bases and the J gene end by 2 bases; junction bases not matched to a gene: 5. The germline V gene encodes CDR1 LNHDA and CDR2 SQIVND (reference sequence). This CDR3 comprises 14 residues. CDR3 amino acids: CASKGTVAGNTIYF. CDR3 nucleotides: TGTGCCAGTAAAGGGACAGTGGCTGGAAACACCATATATTTT.

In this sample, this clonotype turned up a few times. The chain is built from TRBV12-3 or TRBV12-4 and TRBJ2-3, with TRBD2 matching 8 bases. There are 15 residues in the CDR3. J gave up 2 bases and V 6 bases, and 7 bases lay outside the gene matches. CDR3 sequence reads: CASSPSGSDTDTQYF. CDR3 DNA sequence: TGTGCCAGCAGCCCAAGCGGGAGCGACACAGATACGCAGTATTTT.

This clonotype was observed a handful of times. The chain couples TRBV27 to TRBJ1-5; D not resolved. Germline V gene sequence: CDR1 MNHEY, CDR2 SMNVEV (reference sequence). The CDR3 loop spans 15 amino acids. V was trimmed by 8 bases and J by 0 bases, leaving 14 bases between them. CDR3 DNA sequence: TGTGCCAGCCGAGTCAGGAGCCATAGCAATCAGCCCCAGCATTTT. Its translation is CASRVRSHSNQPQHF.

This clonotype showed up just a few times. J is TRBJ2-3 and V is TRBV10-2, with 7 nucleotides matching TRBD2. V shed 5 bases, J shed 0 bases, and the junction held 5 bases outside the gene matches. The CDR3 totals 15 residues. Germline V gives CDR1 WSHSY, CDR2 SAAADI. In DNA form, the CDR3 reads TGCGCCAGCAGTTGGACTAGTGGAAGCACAGATACGCAGTATTTT. Translating gives CASSWTSGSTDTQYF.

This clonotype occurred a few times. This chain links TRBV19 with TRBJ2-3, with D possibly matching TRBD2 (6 bases). V was trimmed by 3 bases and J by 2 bases, leaving 12 bases between them. Germline V gene lookup returns CDR1 LNHDA and CDR2 SQIVND (reference sequence). The CDR3 loop spans 15 amino acids. For the CDR3, the DNA is TGTGCCAGTAGTATTGGCGGGATTGTCACAGATACGCAGTATTTT. This codes for CASSIGGIVTDTQYF.